This T cell receptor beta chain was obtained from a study of T cell responses to AZD1222 COVID-19 vaccine. Pooled in the analysis were second doses at about 4 or about 12 weeks. Sequencing used immunoSEQ multiplex PCR; TCRdb keeps in-frame clones, though not all of them. The profile shows 90,000 to 110,000 clones, approximately 92% of them singletons. Whole-study results and caveats: Across the whole spike, CD4 TCRs peaked at regions 160-218 and 743-854. Baseline testing showed seropositivity in only six AZD1222 recipients.

The V gene lost 5 bases and the J gene lost 0 bases, with 8 bases spanning the gap. CDR3 length: 13 amino acids. As for this clone: Its specificity is unknown.

The origin of this receptor is an adult who received the AZD1222 COVID-19 vaccine. The source material was peripheral blood, sampled 28 days after the second AZD1222 dose. This sequence joins TRBV12-3 or TRBV12-4 and TRBJ2-7; perhaps TRBD1 as D (6 bases). CDR3 loop: CASSVDSSYEQYF. The CDR3 nucleotides are TGTGCCAGCAGTGTGGACAGCTCCTACGAGCAGTACTTC.